Shown below are 14 T cell receptor beta chains from a single sample sequenced in a study of blood T cells in healthy people across ages. Then a second PCR, running roughly 7 to 11 cycles, was carried out with a sample-barcoded 5' primer and a J-beta primer mix. TCRdb re-analysed the 5' RACE reads in MiXCR, keeping a single row per CDR3 protein. The sample carries 750,000 to 1,000,000 distinct CDR3 sequences, roughly 29% recorded once. The same sample was also used in a study of T cells of mothers and their children.

The source material was blood. All receptors derive from a woman aged 40 to 49 in good health.

The genes are TRBV12-3 or TRBV12-4 and TRBJ2-1; D is undetermined. V was cut by 7 bases and J by 2 bases, with 12 bases left in between. The CDR3 sequence is 14 residues long. The CDR3, as DNA: TGTGCCAGCACCCGCGGACGGACCTACAATGAGCAGTTCTTC. Amino acid sequence: CASTRGRTYNEQFF.

To note about this clonotype: Since a much larger clone is just one base distant, this may be a read error. The V gene is TRBV12-3 or TRBV12-4, the J gene TRBJ2-7; TRBD1 matches 7 bases. TRBJ2-5 explains the end of the DNA better; the J call may be wrong. CDR3 size: 14 residues. The CDR3 DNA follows: TGTGCCAGCAGGCCGGGACAGTACCAAGGGACCCAGTACTTC. This gives the protein CASRPGQYQGTQYF.

This clonotype was seen repeatedly, ten times or more. This chain uses TRBV7-9 with TRBJ2-7, with TRBD1 identical over 10 bases. J was trimmed by 5 bases and V by 5 bases; bases with no gene match: 9. Germline V gives CDR1 SEHNR, CDR2 FQNEAQ (reference sequence). This CDR3 region has 15 residues. The CDR3 bases are TGTGCCAGCAGCACCCCAAGACAGGGGGCAAACGAGCAGTACTTC. Translation: CASSTPRQGANEQYF.

There are many counts of this clonotype. This chain uses TRBV9 with TRBJ2-1, with 7 bases matching TRBD2. Trimming cost V 0 bases and J 3 bases; bases outside gene matches: 3. CDR1 and CDR2 from the germline V gene are SGDLS and YYNGEE. The CDR3 runs to 15 residues. The CDR3 protein is CASSVGGGGYNEQFF. The CDR3 nucleotides are TGTGCCAGCAGCGTAGGCGGCGGGGGCTACAATGAGCAGTTCTTC.

The rearrangement links TRBV5-1 to TRBJ2-5; 9 nucleotides match TRBD1. The J call could be wrong; TRBJ2-7 is a better fit for the DNA end. This CDR3 comprises 14 residues. Germline CDR1 and CDR2: SGHRS and YFSETQ. CDR3 residues: CASSSGQGCYEQYF. DNA for the CDR3: TGCGCCAGCAGCTCGGGACAGGGATGCTACGAGCAGTACTTC.

V gene TRBV29-1 combines with J gene TRBJ1-4; D might be TRBD1 (6 bases). CDR1 SQVTM and CDR2 ANQGSEA come from the germline V gene. Between the trimmed V and J ends, which lost 6 bases and 8 bases, there was a span of 22 bases. This CDR3 spans 15 amino acids. In nucleotides, the CDR3 is TGCAGCGTGAAGGCCGGAGCAGGTGGGGGCGAAAAACTGTTTTTT. Amino acid sequence: CSVKAGAGGGEKLFF. The full variable domain, rest sourced from reference TRBV29-1 and TRBJ1-4, is SAVISQKPSRDICQRGTSLTIQCQVDSQVTMMFWYRQQPGQSLTLIATANQGSEATYESGFVIDKFPISRPNLTFSTLTVSNMSPEDSSIYLCSVKAGAGGGEKLFFGSGTQLSVL.

This chain connects TRBV6-2 or TRBV6-3 to TRBJ1-5, with no clear D. V was trimmed by 6 bases and J by 5 bases, leaving 11 bases between them. This CDR3 has 13 amino acids. Germline loops: CDR1 MNHEY, CDR2 SVGEGT. The chain's CDR3 is CASRHGLHQPQHF. CDR3 nucleotide sequence: TGTGCCAGCAGACACGGACTTCATCAGCCCCAGCATTTT.

The chain has TRBV6-5 and TRBJ1-4; maybe TRBD1 (6 bases). Per germline, CDR1 MNHEY and CDR2 SVGAGI. The CDR3 consists of 14 residues. The V end lost 2 bases, the J end lost 8 bases, and 12 bases lay between the germline ends. This CDR3 is CASSYNRAGEKLFF. DNA of the CDR3: TGTGCCAGCAGTTACAACAGGGCCGGGGAAAAACTGTTTTTT.

This clonotype was found a few times. The J gene is TRBJ1-6, the V gene TRBV6-2 or TRBV6-3, with D maybe TRBD1 (6 bases). This CDR3 contains 15 residues. The germline V and J ends were trimmed by 6 bases and 4 bases, with 13 bases remaining between them. The germline CDR1 and CDR2 sequences are MNHEY and SVGEGT. In DNA form, the CDR3 reads TGTGCCAGCAGCGGGACTCAGGGGTATAATTCACCCCTCCACTTT. Its translation is CASSGTQGYNSPLHF.

This clonotype was recorded a few times. The chain carries TRBV5-1 and TRBJ2-3; 10 nucleotides agree with TRBD2. J lost 5 bases, V lost 4 bases, and 7 bases had no gene match. The germline V gene has CDR1 SGHRS and CDR2 YFSETQ. The CDR3 covers 15 residues. The CDR3 DNA follows: TGCGCCAGCAGCCGGGAGCGGGGGGGCGAAGATACGCAGTATTTT. Translation gives CASSRERGGEDTQYF.

A few counts support this clonotype. The chain has TRBV20-1 and TRBJ1-3; D gene uncertain. With 1 base removed from V and 0 bases from J, the gap between germline ends came to 10 bases. The CDR3 consists of 15 residues. CDR1 DFQATT and CDR2 SNEGSKA come from the germline V gene (reference sequence). The chain's CDR3 is CSARGGVNSGNTIYF. CDR3 sequence (DNA): TGCAGTGCTAGAGGCGGTGTCAACTCTGGAAACACCATATATTTT.

The V gene is TRBV28, the J gene TRBJ2-1, with D perhaps TRBD2 (5 bases). The V end lost 7 bases, the J end lost 5 bases, and 18 bases lay between the germline ends. CDR3 length equals 15 residues. The V gene's germline CDR1 is MDHEN and CDR2 SYDVKM. CDR3 sequence: CASMIPGLSDNEQFF. The DNA for the CDR3 is TGTGCCAGCATGATCCCCGGACTTTCCGACAATGAGCAGTTCTTC.

This clonotype has ten or more counts. The chain employs TRBV28 and TRBJ2-7; D remains ambiguous. With 8 bases removed from V and 3 bases from J, the gap between germline ends came to 11 bases. Germline V lookup: CDR1 MDHEN, CDR2 SYDVKM. CDR3 length equals 12 residues. CDR3: CASGSGIYEQYF. The DNA for the CDR3 is TGTGCCAGCGGTAGTGGGATCTACGAGCAGTACTTC.

This chain uses TRBV29-1 with TRBJ2-5; 13 bases align to TRBD2. CDR3 length: 14 amino acids. Germline-derived CDR1 and CDR2 are SQVTM and ANQGSEA. Trimming at V came to 5 bases and at J to 12 bases, leaving 12 bases not matched to a gene. This CDR3 is CSVWTSGSEYEEYF. CDR3 nucleotides: TGCAGCGTTTGGACTAGCGGGAGTGAGTACGAGGAGTACTTC.